In this sample, the clone carrying this TCR beta chain turned up many times. Its antigen remains unknown. This specimen belongs to a study of Graves' ophthalmopathy and Graves' hyperthyroidism. As for the study in general: The collection of peripheral blood took place at initial diagnosis, before any treatment. Study-wide results and caveats: The model reached approximately 70% sensitivity and approximately 72% specificity for predicting ophthalmopathy progression.

V lost 4 bases and J 5 bases, leaving 20 bases between the germline ends. There are 16 residues in the CDR3. Germline loops: CDR1 SGHTA, CDR2 FQGNSA. The sequenced template was RNA, covering the TCR beta CDR3 region. HTBI primers primed a first-round RT-PCR, and a second-round multiplex PCR followed. TCRdb processed the multiplex PCR reads anew with MiXCR; each CDR3 protein has one entry. The table includes hundreds of thousands of distinct CDR3 sequences, 15% detected once. The origin of this receptor is a woman between 18 and 29 years old with stable Graves' hyperthyroidism. Sequencing used peripheral blood. The chain joins TRBV7-2 to TRBJ2-5; perhaps TRBD1 as D (6 bases). CDR3 amino acids: CASSSGLQGRRETQYF. In DNA, the CDR3 is TGTGCCAGCAGCTCAGGGCTACAGGGAAGAAGGGAGACCCAGTACTTC.